This T cell receptor beta chain is from a study of blood T cell repertoires in COVID-19. At the level of the study: The United States, Italy and Spain provided the acute and convalescent COVID-19 samples. PBMCs, B-cell-depleted T cells, or T cells were the source of the cDNA or gDNA that made up the material.

The CDR3 runs to 20 residues. CDR1 LGHDT and CDR2 YNNKEL come from the germline V gene (reference sequence). V trimming: 1 base; J trimming: 1 base; junction bases outside the gene matches: 13. TCRdb keeps only in-frame clones here, not all; method: immunoSEQ multiplex PCR. Of roughly 160,000 clones in the sample, roughly 85% were seen once. The J gene is TRBJ2-5, the V gene TRBV3-1 (or the pseudogene TRBV3-2), with TRBD2 identical over 12 bases. The receptor was derived from a woman aged 70-85 years in a cohort exposed to, infected with or recovered from COVID-19 (not recorded which). The sample consisted of PBMCs or T cells enriched from blood (not recorded which). The CDR3 region is CASSQGGGLAGWWGQETQYF. CDR3 coding DNA: TGTGCCAGCAGCCAAGGGGGAGGACTAGCGGGGTGGTGGGGCCAAGAGACCCAGTACTTC.